These 24 T cell receptor beta chains share one sample of origin, sequenced in a study of T cell repertoires in cytomegalovirus infection. TCRdb passed the reads through MiXCR, listing each CDR3 protein once. The top ten clones hold approximately 2.3% of a sample with roughly 320,000 distinct CDR3 sequences, around 9.1% of them seen once. Sample: PBMCs. The origin of the receptors is a human donor in good health (CMV status not recorded). Some clones in this sample may be carry-over from other donors' samples.

The rearrangement uses TRBV2 and TRBJ1-2, with D possibly matching TRBD1 (6 bases). There are 15 residues in the CDR3. V lost 7 bases, J lost 0 bases, and 15 bases lay in between. Germline V CDR1 and CDR2: SNHLY, FYNNEI. As DNA, the CDR3 is TGTGCCAGCAAGGGCGGAAAGGGGGCTAACTATGGCTACACCTTC. Translated: CASKGGKGANYGYTF.

Comments on this clonotype: A much larger clone differs by one base, so this may be a read error. The chain uses TRBV2 and TRBJ1-2, with D perhaps matching TRBD1 (6 bases). The length of the CDR3 is 16 residues. CDR1 is SNHLY, CDR2 FYNNEI, per germline. The CDR3 spells CASRGGVGMTNYDYTF. DNA of the CDR3: TGTGCCAGCAGAGGGGGGGTTGGAATGACTAACTATGACTACACCTTC.

Remarks on this clonotype: As the CDR3 is not closed by the conserved phenylalanine or tryptophan, this likely results from a read error. V gene TRBV5-5 combines with J gene TRBJ2-5; D gene ambiguous. V was pared by 2 bases and J by 5 bases, with 4 bases between. The CDR3 extends over 11 amino acids. Germline V gene data show CDR1 as SGHKS and CDR2 as YYEKEE (reference sequence). CDR3: CASSFRETQYL. CDR3 in DNA: TGTGCCAGCAGCTTCCGGGAGACCCAGTACCTC.

This clonotype appeared many times. The gene calls are TRBV7-6 and TRBJ2-1; D might be TRBD1 or TRBD2, each matching 5 bases. The CDR3 contains 19 residues. Between the trimmed V and J ends, which lost 2 bases and 0 bases, there was a span of 20 bases. Looked up from germline, CDR1 is SGHVS and CDR2 is FNYEAQ. CDR3 sequence (DNA): TGTGCCAGCAGCTTATCCCGCCCGGGACCCGCCGGCTCCTACAATGAGCAGTTCTTC. It yields the protein CASSLSRPGPAGSYNEQFF.

This clonotype was seen at least ten times. The CDR3 reads CSVAPGGSEQFF. The DNA for the CDR3 is TGCAGCGTCGCCCCAGGGGGCAGTGAGCAGTTCTTC. The genes are TRBV29-1 and TRBJ2-1, with TRBD1 matching 8 bases. The CDR3 extends over 12 amino acids. Germline values: CDR1 SQVTM, CDR2 ANQGSEA. Trimming removed 6 bases from V and 9 bases from J; junction bases left unmatched: 7.

This clonotype was seen ten or more times. This chain joins TRBV7-9 and TRBJ2-1; D may be TRBD1 (5 bases). The germline CDR1 and CDR2 sequences are SEHNR and FQNEAQ (reference sequence). The V gene lost 4 bases and the J gene lost 3 bases, with 10 bases spanning the gap. The CDR3 covers 14 residues. The CDR3 loop reads CASSSGAVYNEQFF. The CDR3 nucleotides are TGTGCCAGCAGCTCTGGGGCAGTCTACAATGAGCAGTTCTTC.

This clonotype was recorded only once. A much larger clonotype is one base distant, so this may be a read error. The chain uses TRBV25-1 and TRBJ2-2, with D possibly called TRBD1 or TRBD2 (6 bases each). Germline V gene sequence: CDR1 MGHDK, CDR2 SYGVNS. The CDR3 contains 15 residues. The CDR3 nucleotides are TGTGCCAGCAGTGAAAGGGGGGTGAACACCAGGGAGCTGTTTTTT. This gives the protein CASSERGVNTRELFF.

Many counts were recorded for this clonotype. The rearrangement joins TRBV7-9 to TRBJ1-6; a weak D match, TRBD1 (5 bases). CDR3 length: 15 amino acids. Trimming left V 1 base short and J 3 bases short, with 7 bases between. Germline V gene lookup returns CDR1 SEHNR and CDR2 FQNEAQ (reference sequence). The DNA for the CDR3 is TGTGCCAGCAGCTTAGGGGACTACTATAATTCACCCCTCCACTTT. Its protein product is CASSLGDYYNSPLHF.

This clonotype occurred many times. This sequence joins TRBV7-2 and TRBJ1-5, with a possible D match to TRBD1 (5 bases). The V gene's germline CDR1 is SGHTA and CDR2 FQGNSA. V shed 3 bases and J shed 8 bases, with 11 bases lying between them. This CDR3 contains 13 residues. This CDR3 reads CASSFGGYEPQHF. Written as DNA, the CDR3 is TGTGCCAGCAGCTTCGGGGGATACGAGCCCCAGCATTTT.

This clonotype occurred many times. The V call is TRBV12-3 or TRBV12-4, the J call TRBJ2-5; D remains ambiguous. The CDR3 spans 14 residues. Trimming removed 2 bases from V and 1 base from J, with 8 bases in between. For the CDR3, the DNA is TGTGCCAGCAGTTTATTGAAGTTCCAAGAGACCCAGTACTTC. Translating it yields CASSLLKFQETQYF.

This clonotype was recorded a few times. The J gene is TRBJ1-2, the V gene TRBV29-1; TRBD1 aligns across 8 bases. Unmatched junction bases numbered 5, after V lost 6 bases and J lost 2 bases. CDR1 and CDR2 from the germline V gene are SQVTM and ANQGSEA. The CDR3 is 13 residues long. This CDR3 is CSVPDRENYGYTF. CDR3 bases: TGCAGCGTCCCGGACAGGGAGAACTATGGCTACACCTTC.

This clonotype came up many times. The chain links TRBV7-2 to TRBJ2-2; 12 nucleotides align to TRBD1. After removal of 4 bases from V and 6 bases from J, the junction contained 3 bases not matched to a gene. In germline, CDR1 is SGHTA, CDR2 FQGNSA. The CDR3 runs to 15 residues. The CDR3 sequence is CASSSGQGAPGELFF. The CDR3 DNA sequence: TGTGCCAGCAGCTCGGGACAGGGGGCGCCCGGGGAGCTGTTTTTT.

At least ten counts were recorded for this clonotype. V is TRBV27 and J is TRBJ2-7, with D hard to call. Trimming removed 3 bases from V and 5 bases from J, with 11 bases in between. The CDR3 sequence is 13 residues long. Per the germline V gene, CDR1 is MNHEY and CDR2 is SMNVEV (reference sequence). DNA for the CDR3: TGTGCCAGCAGTTTCTACGGTCTCGACGAGCAGTACTTC. Encoded protein: CASSFYGLDEQYF.

This clonotype occurred a few times. J is TRBJ2-1 and V is TRBV4-3; 11 positions agree with TRBD2. Germline values: CDR1 LGHNA, CDR2 YSLEER. V lost 0 bases to trimming and J lost 5 bases; unmatched junction nucleotides: 9. CDR3 length: 18 residues. This CDR3 reads CASSQDYLLAGDHNEQFF. The CDR3 DNA reads as TGCGCCAGCAGCCAAGATTACTTACTAGCGGGGGACCACAATGAGCAGTTCTTC.

This clonotype was observed at least ten times. The V call is TRBV28, the J call TRBJ1-3; D not certain. V lost 6 bases and J lost 0, with 12 bases in between. Germline loops: CDR1 MDHEN, CDR2 SYDVKM. This CDR3 contains 15 residues. The CDR3 is CASRAKVRSGNTIYF. DNA of the CDR3: TGTGCCAGCAGGGCAAAGGTTCGCTCTGGAAACACCATATATTTT.

The table lists this clonotype with many counts. V is TRBV7-2 and J is TRBJ2-7; D is unclear. Looked up from germline, CDR1 is SGHTA and CDR2 is FQGNSA. The CDR3 loop spans 13 amino acids. The V end was cut by 2 bases, the J end by 1 base, with 6 bases between. This CDR3 reads CASSLWMSYEQYF. CDR3 sequence (DNA): TGTGCCAGCAGCTTATGGATGTCCTACGAGCAGTACTTC. Together with reference TRBV7-2 and TRBJ2-7, the CDR3 gives the full variable domain: GAGVSQSPSNKVTEKGKDVELRCDPISGHTALYWYRQSLGQGLEFLIYFQGNSAPDKSGLPSDRFSAERTGGSVSTLTIQRTQQEDSAVYLCASSLWMSYEQYFGPGTRLTVT.

This clonotype was counted at least ten times. The gene calls are TRBV4-3 and TRBJ2-2; D remains ambiguous. This CDR3 is 15 amino acids long. V was pared by 0 bases and J by 6 bases, with 11 bases between. Germline V lookup: CDR1 LGHNA, CDR2 YSLEER. For the CDR3, the DNA is TGCGCCAGCAGCCAAGATAGGATACGGCCCGGGGAGCTGTTTTTT. It encodes CASSQDRIRPGELFF.

There are many counts of this clonotype. The rearrangement uses TRBV28 and TRBJ2-2, with 7 bases fitting TRBD2. V shed 8 bases, J shed 0 bases, and the junction held 6 bases outside the gene matches. Germline V gene sequence: CDR1 MDHEN, CDR2 SYDVKM. The CDR3 covers 15 residues. CDR3 loop: CASGIAGPNTGELFF. The CDR3 DNA reads TGTGCCAGCGGTATAGCGGGTCCGAACACCGGGGAGCTGTTTTTT.

The table lists this clonotype with many counts. The gene calls are TRBV28 and TRBJ2-7; 8 bases align to TRBD2. The trim removed 3 bases at V and 6 bases at J, leaving 13 bases unmatched. The germline gives CDR1 MDHEN, CDR2 SYDVKM. The CDR3 contains 16 residues. Written as DNA, the CDR3 is TGTGCCAGCAGTTTTATCGGGACTAGACTTTCGGGCGAGCAGTACGTC. Its protein product is CASSFIGTRLSGEQYV.

At least ten counts were recorded for this clonotype. This chain connects TRBV6-1 to TRBJ1-5, with 9 positions matching TRBD1. J lost 6 bases, V lost 2 bases, and 14 bases had no gene match. The CDR3 is 18 residues long. The germline V gene has CDR1 MNHNS and CDR2 SASEGT. CDR3 in DNA: TGTGCCAGCAGTGAAATTCGGGACAGGGTGACGGCTATTCAGCCCCAGCATTTT. The encoded protein is CASSEIRDRVTAIQPQHF.

This clonotype was seen at least ten times. The genes are TRBV6-5 and TRBJ1-6; 9 nucleotides align to TRBD1. Per germline, CDR1 MNHEY and CDR2 SVGAGI. The CDR3 loop spans 15 amino acids. V dropped 5 bases and J dropped 8; count of bases not matched to a gene: 7. The CDR3 here is CASSVTGTGYSPLHF. The CDR3 DNA reads TGTGCCAGCAGTGTTACCGGGACAGGGTATTCACCCCTCCACTTT.

This clonotype came up many times. The chain combines TRBV20-1 with TRBJ1-5, with D unresolved. CDR3 size: 12 residues. V gave up 5 bases and J gave up 0 bases, with 5 bases separating them. Germline V gives CDR1 DFQATT, CDR2 SNEGSKA (reference sequence). The CDR3 DNA follows: TGCAGTGCTCGGGTTAGCAATCAGCCCCAGCATTTT. Amino acids: CSARVSNQPQHF.

This clonotype was observed many times. The rearrangement joins TRBV23-1 to TRBJ1-2; D not certain. TRBV23-1 is an open reading frame whose function is uncertain. Trimming removed 3 bases at V and 4 bases at J, with 6 bases between. The CDR3 covers 12 residues. For the CDR3, the DNA is TGCGCCAGCAGTCACAGCTTCTATGGCTACACCTTC. Translated: CASSHSFYGYTF.

This clonotype was seen repeatedly, ten times or more. This chain uses TRBV24-1 with TRBJ1-2, with unresolved D. The CDR3 sequence is 14 residues long. Germline V gene lookup returns CDR1 KGHDR and CDR2 SFDVKD. With 0 bases removed from V and 4 bases from J, the gap between germline ends came to 8 bases. Written as DNA, the CDR3 is TGTGCCACCAGTGATTTGGCAGTCGGCTATGGCTACACCTTC. Amino acid sequence: CATSDLAVGYGYTF.